The 27 T cell receptor beta chains reported below all come from one sample, sequenced in a study of blood T cell repertoires in COVID-19. Profiled with immunoSEQ multiplex PCR; TCRdb holds only in-frame clones, not every one. Among 200,000 or so clones, more than 70% were seen once, and the ten largest hold 15% to 20%. The specimen sequenced was peripheral blood. These receptors were obtained from a person aged 65-85 years with COVID-19, enrolled during active disease.

The chain is built from TRBV27 and TRBJ2-5; the match to TRBD1 covers 11 bases. CDR1 and CDR2 (germline): MNHEY, SMNVEV (reference sequence). J gave up 4 bases and V 3 bases, and 7 bases lay outside the gene matches. This CDR3 comprises 16 residues. CDR3 region: CASSFTGTGGGETQYF. The DNA of the CDR3 is TGTGCCAGCAGTTTTACCGGGACAGGGGGTGGAGAGACCCAGTACTTC.

The rearrangement uses TRBV27 and TRBJ2-7; D may be TRBD2 (6 bases). The CDR3 length is 13 residues. The germline gives CDR1 MNHEY, CDR2 SMNVEV (reference sequence). Trimming took off 3 bases at V and 11 bases at J, with 17 bases between the two ends. The CDR3 loop reads CASSFGGMATEYF. CDR3 DNA: TGTGCCAGCAGTTTTGGGGGGATGGCTACCGAGTACTTC.

This clone was found once. The V gene is TRBV11-1, the J gene TRBJ2-7; D may be TRBD1 (5 bases). Germline CDR1 reads SGHAT; CDR2 reads FQDESV (reference sequence). V gave up 3 bases and J gave up 3 bases, with 9 bases separating them. CDR3 length: 13 amino acids. The CDR3 protein is CASSFQTDYEQYF. The CDR3 bases are TGTGCCAGCAGCTTCCAGACAGACTACGAGCAGTACTTC. The full variable domain, completed using reference TRBV11-1 and TRBJ2-7, is EAEVAQSPRYKITEKSQAVAFWCDPISGHATLYWYRQILGQGPELLVQFQDESVVDDSQLPKDRFSAERLKGVDSTLKIQPAELGDSAMYLCASSFQTDYEQYFGPGTRLTVT.

The chain has TRBV19 and TRBJ2-7; 8 nucleotides match TRBD2. Per the germline V gene, CDR1 is LNHDA and CDR2 is SQIVND (reference sequence). CDR3 length equals 17 residues. Trimming took 6 bases from V and 3 from J; bases not matched to a gene: 16. The CDR3 region is CASSISHTGTRSYEQYF. The DNA for the CDR3 is TGTGCCAGTAGCATCTCTCACACCGGGACTAGAAGCTACGAGCAGTACTTC.

In this sample, this clone turned up once. V gene TRBV28 combines with J gene TRBJ1-2, with TRBD1 matching 11 bases. The germline V gene encodes CDR1 MDHEN and CDR2 SYDVKM. This CDR3 contains 17 residues. After removal of 5 bases from V and 1 base from J, the junction contained 9 bases not matched to a gene. The CDR3 loop is CASSTIAGQGVNYGYTF. In DNA, the CDR3 is TGTGCCAGCAGTACCATCGCGGGACAGGGGGTTAACTATGGCTACACCTTC.

This clone was detected a few times. The chain is built from TRBV19 and TRBJ1-2; perhaps TRBD1 as D (5 bases). Germline CDR1 and CDR2: LNHDA and SQIVND (reference sequence). Between the trimmed V and J ends, which lost 2 bases and 6 bases, there was a span of 22 bases. The CDR3 extends over 17 amino acids. Here the CDR3 reads CASSIQGETPGENGYTF. The CDR3, as DNA: TGTGCCAGTAGTATACAGGGCGAGACACCGGGGGAGAATGGCTACACCTTC.

The genes are TRBV28 and TRBJ1-3, with a tentative D call TRBD1 (6 bases). V was pared by 2 bases and J by 3 bases, with 8 bases between. Germline V gives CDR1 MDHEN, CDR2 SYDVKM. The CDR3 length is 14 residues. CDR3 DNA sequence: TGTGCCAGCAGTTTAGCCAGGGGTGGAAACACCATATATTTT. Its translation: CASSLARGGNTIYF.

For this clone: One end of the junction is discordant with germline, which a read error may explain. V usage is TRBV6-2 or TRBV6-3 and J usage is TRBJ1-1; 10 bases match TRBD1. The CDR3 runs 18 residues. Germline lookup yields CDR1 MNHEY and CDR2 SVGEGT. For the CDR3, the DNA is TGTGCCAGCAGCTACTCCAACGACAGGGGGCGGTTGAACACTGAAGCTTTCTTT. Amino acid sequence: CASSYSNDRGRLNTEAFF.

The chain combines TRBV3-1 (or the pseudogene TRBV3-2) with TRBJ2-5; D possibly corresponds to TRBD2 (5 bases). Germline-derived CDR1 and CDR2 are LGHDT and YNNKEL (reference sequence). V lost 0 bases and J 6 bases, leaving 14 bases between the germline ends. The CDR3 has 15 residues. CDR3 bases: TGTGCCAGCAGCCAAGACTGGTCCGGGAACCAGACCCAGTACTTC. Encoded protein: CASSQDWSGNQTQYF.

V gene TRBV3-1 (or the pseudogene TRBV3-2) combines with J gene TRBJ2-2, with D perhaps matching TRBD1 (6 bases). Germline CDR1 and CDR2: LGHDT and YNNKEL (reference sequence). The ends were cut back, 0 bases at V and 9 bases at J, with 8 bases in the middle. This CDR3 spans 13 amino acids. The CDR3 sequence: CASSQERGWELFF. In nucleotides, the CDR3 is TGTGCCAGCAGCCAAGAGAGGGGGTGGGAGCTGTTTTTT.

V gene TRBV28 combines with J gene TRBJ2-5; the D gene is possibly TRBD2 (5 bases). CDR3 size: 13 residues. Trimming took off 3 bases at V and 10 bases at J, with 15 bases between the two ends. Germline CDR1 reads MDHEN; CDR2 reads SYDVKM. This chain's CDR3 is CASSFGNSGIQYF. The CDR3 nucleotides read TGTGCCAGCAGTTTTGGAAACTCGGGGATCCAGTACTTC.

The V gene is TRBV6-5, the J gene TRBJ1-5; D remains ambiguous. The ends were cut back, 5 bases at V and 0 bases at J, with 8 bases in the middle. CDR1 MNHEY and CDR2 SVGAGI come from the germline V gene. This CDR3 is built from 14 residues. CDR3 DNA sequence: TGTGCCAGCAGTCTCGGAGGTAGCAATCAGCCCCAGCATTTT. Its translation: CASSLGGSNQPQHF.

The rearrangement uses TRBV6-2 or TRBV6-3 and TRBJ1-1; D remains ambiguous. The CDR3 runs to 14 residues. Trimming pared 2 bases from V and 4 bases from J, leaving 11 bases between. Germline CDR1 and CDR2: MNHEY and SVGEGT. CDR3 nucleotide sequence: TGTGCCAGCAGTTACGGCGGCAGAGTCACTGAAGCTTTCTTT. Its translation: CASSYGGRVTEAFF.

This chain links TRBV28 with TRBJ1-2, with D hard to call. Per germline, CDR1 MDHEN and CDR2 SYDVKM. The CDR3 is 12 amino acids. Trimming took 11 bases from V and 0 from J, leaving 10 bases between them. The CDR3 here is CAGGGTNYGYTF. As DNA, the CDR3 is TGTGCCGGCGGAGGAACTAACTATGGCTACACCTTC.

The chain is built from TRBV2 and TRBJ1-5; D not resolved. V was shortened by 6 bases and J by 5 bases, with 14 bases between the two germline ends. The CDR3 totals 14 residues. Germline V gene sequence: CDR1 SNHLY, CDR2 FYNNEI. CDR3 residues: CASSPGINHQPQHF. In DNA form, the CDR3 reads TGTGCCAGCAGCCCCGGGATTAACCATCAGCCCCAGCATTTT.

The rearrangement uses TRBV24-1 and TRBJ2-7, with 7 nucleotides matching TRBD1. Germline CDR1 reads KGHDR; CDR2 reads SFDVKD. J lost 5 bases, V lost 5 bases, and 11 bases had no gene match. This CDR3 is 15 amino acids long. The CDR3 region is CATSVPGTVVHEQYF. The CDR3 nucleotides are TGTGCCACCAGTGTTCCGGGGACAGTCGTCCACGAGCAGTACTTC.

CDR3 region: CASRRTGGSNQPQHF. The CDR3 bases are TGTGCCAGCAGACGAACAGGGGGTAGCAATCAGCCCCAGCATTTT. The rearrangement uses TRBV28 and TRBJ1-5, with TRBD1 matching over 8 bases. CDR3 size: 15 residues. Trimming cost V 6 bases and J 0 bases; bases outside gene matches: 4. CDR1 and CDR2 (germline): MDHEN, SYDVKM.

V is TRBV28 and J is TRBJ2-1, with D possibly being TRBD2 (6 bases). Germline V CDR1 and CDR2: MDHEN, SYDVKM. V shed 6 bases and J shed 0 bases, with 15 bases lying between them. This CDR3 spans 16 amino acids. In DNA, the CDR3 is TGTGCCAGCAGAAAGTCCCCGGGGGTCTCCTACAATGAGCAGTTCTTC. This sequence encodes CASRKSPGVSYNEQFF.

This clone was counted a single time. The chain is built from TRBV7-2 and TRBJ2-1, with 8 bases fitting TRBD1. Germline lookup yields CDR1 SGHTA and CDR2 FQGNSA. The CDR3 extends over 15 amino acids. Unmatched junction bases numbered 8, after V lost 5 bases and J lost 5 bases. The CDR3 loop is CASSHDRGRHNEQFF. The DNA for the CDR3 is TGTGCCAGCAGCCACGACAGGGGACGTCACAATGAGCAGTTCTTC.

This chain connects TRBV6-1 to TRBJ1-5; tentatively, D is TRBD1 (5 bases). The germline CDR1 and CDR2 sequences are MNHNS and SASEGT. Trimming took 1 base from V and 1 from J, leaving 8 bases between them. There are 15 residues in the CDR3. The CDR3 loop reads CASSEVKGSNQPQHF. In DNA, the CDR3 is TGTGCCAGCAGTGAAGTGAAGGGGAGCAATCAGCCCCAGCATTTT.

This chain connects TRBV3-1 (or the pseudogene TRBV3-2) to TRBJ2-1, with D possibly matching TRBD1 (5 bases). Trimming stripped 0 bases from V and 5 bases from J, with 11 bases between. Germline V gene data show CDR1 as LGHDT and CDR2 as YNNKEL (reference sequence). The CDR3 runs to 15 residues. The DNA for the CDR3 is TGTGCCAGCAGCCAAGATCACCAGGGTGACAATGAGCAGTTCTTC. Residues: CASSQDHQGDNEQFF.

The V and J genes are TRBV27 and TRBJ1-1; TRBD1 agrees at 7 bases. The V gene's germline CDR1 is MNHEY and CDR2 SMNVEV (reference sequence). Trimming at V came to 6 bases and at J to 6 bases, leaving 4 bases not matched to a gene. CDR3 length: 12 amino acids. The CDR3: CASSPGQAEAFF. The CDR3 DNA follows: TGTGCCAGCAGCCCCGGACAGGCTGAAGCTTTCTTT.

The chain combines TRBV3-1 (or the pseudogene TRBV3-2) with TRBJ1-6, with TRBD1 identical over 9 bases. CDR1 is LGHDT and CDR2 is YNNKEL in the germline V gene (reference sequence). Losses at the gene ends were 4 bases for V and 7 bases for J; bases not matched to a gene: 5. This CDR3 region has 15 residues. The CDR3 sequence: CASSRDRVRNSPLHF. CDR3 DNA: TGTGCCAGCAGCCGGGACAGGGTGAGAAATTCACCCCTCCACTTT.

The chain has TRBV3-1 (or the pseudogene TRBV3-2) and TRBJ2-1; TRBD2 agrees at 10 bases. This CDR3 contains 16 residues. CDR1 and CDR2 from the germline V gene are LGHDT and YNNKEL (reference sequence). J lost 4 bases, V lost 0 bases, and 3 bases had no gene match. The CDR3 spells CASSQDLAGVYNEQFF. The CDR3 bases are TGTGCCAGCAGCCAAGACCTAGCGGGAGTATACAATGAGCAGTTCTTC.

This chain links TRBV30 with TRBJ1-5, with D maybe TRBD1 (6 bases). V lost 6 bases, J lost 6 bases, and 18 bases lay in between. Germline V gives CDR1 GTSNPN, CDR2 SVGIG (reference sequence). This CDR3 region has 14 residues. The CDR3 bases are TGTGCCTGTGAGTGGGGTGGGGGCGGTCAGCCCCAGCATTTT. It specifies CACEWGGGGQPQHF. The variable domain in full, with the rest retrieved from reference TRBV30 and TRBJ1-5, is SQTIHQWPATLVQPVGSPLSLECTVEGTSNPNLYWYRQAAGRGLQLLFYSVGIGQISSEVPQNLSASRPQDRQFILSSKKLLLSDSGFYLCACEWGGGGQPQHFGDGTRLSIL.

This clone was seen a handful of times. Here the CDR3 reads CASSQDSSSYEQYF. The CDR3 coding sequence is TGCGCCAGCAGCCAGGACTCATCTAGCTACGAGCAGTACTTC. The chain carries TRBV4-1 and TRBJ2-7; maybe TRBD2 (5 bases). From germline, CDR1 is MGHRA and CDR2 YSYEKL. Trimming stripped 3 bases from V and 3 bases from J, with 12 bases between. The CDR3 consists of 14 residues.

CDR3 coding DNA: TGTGCCAGCAGTACAGGGGGAACTAATGAAAAACTGTTTTTT. This gives the protein CASSTGGTNEKLFF. This sequence joins TRBV6-5 and TRBJ1-4; TRBD1 matches 8 bases. Per the germline V gene, CDR1 is MNHEY and CDR2 is SVGAGI. The J segment lost 1 base and the V segment lost 5 bases, leaving 0 bases of the junction unmatched. CDR3 size: 14 residues.